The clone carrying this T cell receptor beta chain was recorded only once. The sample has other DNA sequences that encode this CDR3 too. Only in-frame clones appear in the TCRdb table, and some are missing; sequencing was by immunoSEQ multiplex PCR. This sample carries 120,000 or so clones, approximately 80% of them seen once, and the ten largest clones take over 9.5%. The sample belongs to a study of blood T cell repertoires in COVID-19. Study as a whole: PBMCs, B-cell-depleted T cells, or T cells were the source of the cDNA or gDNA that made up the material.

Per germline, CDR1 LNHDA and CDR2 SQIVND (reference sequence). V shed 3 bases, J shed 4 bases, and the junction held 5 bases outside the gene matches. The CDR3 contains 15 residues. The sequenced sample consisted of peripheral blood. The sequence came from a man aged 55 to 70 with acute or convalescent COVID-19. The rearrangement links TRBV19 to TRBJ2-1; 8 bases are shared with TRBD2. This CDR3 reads CASSIGTRTYNEQFF. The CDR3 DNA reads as TGTGCCAGTAGTATCGGGACTAGAACATACAATGAGCAGTTCTTC.